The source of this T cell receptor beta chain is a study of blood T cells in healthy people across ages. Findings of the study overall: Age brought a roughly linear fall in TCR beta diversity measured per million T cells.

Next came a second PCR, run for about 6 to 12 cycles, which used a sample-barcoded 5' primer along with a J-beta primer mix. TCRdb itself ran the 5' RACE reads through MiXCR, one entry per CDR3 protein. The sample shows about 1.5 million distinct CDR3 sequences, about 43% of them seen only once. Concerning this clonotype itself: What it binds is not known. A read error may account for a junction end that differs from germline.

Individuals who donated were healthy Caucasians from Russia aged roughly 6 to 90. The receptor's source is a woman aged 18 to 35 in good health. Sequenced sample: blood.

The CDR3 DNA is TGCGCCAACAGCCAAGATGTTGGTTTCGGGTGGGATACGCAGTATTTT. As protein: CANSQDVGFGWDTQYF. The V call is TRBV4-1, the J call TRBJ2-3; D remains unclear. From germline, CDR1 is MGHRA and CDR2 YSYEKL. The CDR3 is 16 amino acids.